Following are 14 T cell receptor beta chains from one sample sequenced in a study of T cell repertoires in cytomegalovirus infection (dated by TCRdb to the late 2010s). The treatment or condition label, read with the paper, signifies: in vitro stimulation with specific CMV peptide epitopes to enrich CMV-specific T cells. For sequencing, an Illumina HiSeq 1500 was employed. TCRdb reprocessing: public reads trimmed at Q25 with fastp, clones called with MiXCR, in-frame beta chains kept. Rows merge per CDR3 protein into single entries with the most common DNA and genes. The sample has roughly 80,000 distinct CDR3 sequences on record, roughly 40% of them singletons. 80% to 95% of the sample goes to the ten largest clones. No antigens are known for them. The sample consisted of CD8+ T cells from cultured PBMCs, taken from culture after CMV antigen stimulation. The source of these receptors is a human donor in good health (CMV status not recorded). Some clones in this sample may be carry-over from other donors' samples.

In its sample, this clonotype was seen many times. The chain is built from TRBV7-2 and TRBJ1-1; TRBD1 might be the D (5 bases). The V gene lost 2 bases and the J gene lost 1 base, with 26 bases spanning the gap. Germline V gene sequence: CDR1 SGHTA, CDR2 FQGNSA. CDR3 size: 20 residues. The CDR3 protein is CASSLFGYFRELDRNTEAFF. The CDR3 nucleotides read TGTGCCAGCAGCTTATTTGGGTATTTCAGGGAGTTGGACCGGAACACTGAAGCTTTCTTT.

This clonotype occurred a few times. Here the CDR3 reads CASSSVWPVTGGNNSPLHF. CDR3 nucleotides: TGTGCCAGCAGCTCGGTTTGGCCCGTAACCGGGGGGAACAATTCACCCCTCCACTTT. The chain employs TRBV7-2 and TRBJ1-6; possibly TRBD1 for D (5 bases). Per germline, CDR1 SGHTA and CDR2 FQGNSA. With 4 bases removed from V and 7 bases from J, the gap between germline ends came to 26 bases. This CDR3 is 19 amino acids long. Drawing the rest from reference TRBV7-2 and TRBJ1-6, the complete variable domain is GAGVSQSPSNKVTEKGKDVELRCDPISGHTALYWYRQSLGQGLEFLIYFQGNSAPDKSGLPSDRFSAERTGGSVSTLTIQRTQQEDSAVYLCASSSVWPVTGGNNSPLHFGNGTRLTVT.

The chain couples TRBV7-6 to TRBJ1-1; D not resolved. Trimming shortened V by 5 bases and J by 5 bases, and 9 bases separated the two germline ends. The CDR3 loop spans 12 amino acids. The germline V gene has CDR1 SGHVS and CDR2 FNYEAQ. The CDR3 region has the DNA TGTGCCAGCAGCGTAGGAGGGACTGAAGCTTTCTTT. It codes for CASSVGGTEAFF.

With respect to this clonotype: A read error may be the cause here, since a much bigger clone is one base away. The genes are TRBV7-9 and TRBJ2-7; 10 bases match TRBD2. The V segment lost 4 bases and the J segment 7 bases; nucleotides outside the gene matches: 10. The CDR3 is 15 residues long. Per the germline V gene, CDR1 is SEHNR and CDR2 is FQNEAQ (reference sequence). CDR3 nucleotides: TGTGCCAGCAGCTCCACTAGCGGGGAGTGGGATGAGCAGTACTTC. It translates to CASSSTSGEWDEQYF.

This clonotype was observed a handful of times. This rearrangement joins TRBV27 to TRBJ2-4; 10 bases are shared with TRBD2. Germline V lookup: CDR1 MNHEY, CDR2 SMNVEV (reference sequence). The J segment lost 0 bases and the V segment lost 6 bases, leaving 14 bases of the junction unmatched. The CDR3 has 19 amino acids. The CDR3 region has the DNA TGTGCCAGCAGAATACTAGCGGGGCCCCCAGGACCAGCCAAAAACATTCAGTACTTC. As protein: CASRILAGPPGPAKNIQYF.

This clonotype was counted ten times or more. This chain joins TRBV4-1 and TRBJ1-2; D is unresolved. CDR1 and CDR2 (germline): MGHRA, YSYEKL. The length of the CDR3 is 14 residues. V lost 0 bases, J lost 4 bases, and 9 bases lay in between. This chain's CDR3 is CASSQEDLSYGYTF. The CDR3 region has the DNA TGCGCCAGCAGCCAAGAGGATTTAAGCTATGGCTACACCTTC.

This clonotype was seen just once. The J gene is TRBJ1-1, the V gene TRBV11-2, with D unclear. This CDR3 spans 12 amino acids. The germline V gene encodes CDR1 SGHAT and CDR2 FQNNGV. With 5 bases removed from V and 8 bases from J, the gap between germline ends came to 12 bases. This chain's CDR3 is CASSPSLKEAFF. In DNA form, the CDR3 reads TGTGCCAGCAGCCCGTCACTGAAGGAAGCTTTCTTT.

A few counts support this clonotype. The rearrangement joins TRBV7-8 to TRBJ1-2, with D hard to call. V dropped 1 base and J dropped 2 bases, with 11 bases sitting between them. The CDR3 extends over 15 amino acids. Germline V gene lookup returns CDR1 SGHVS and CDR2 FQNEAQ. The CDR3 protein is CASSLEQGANYGYTF. The CDR3 region has the DNA TGTGCCAGCAGCTTAGAACAAGGAGCCAACTATGGCTACACCTTC.

V usage is TRBV19 and J usage is TRBJ2-3; D unclear. Trimming took 4 bases from V and 2 from J, leaving 19 bases between them. CDR3 length: 17 residues. The germline gives CDR1 LNHDA, CDR2 SQIVND (reference sequence). The CDR3 bases are TGTGCCAGTAGTACCCCGGAAACAATCTATCTCACAGATACGCAGTATTTT. Amino acid sequence: CASSTPETIYLTDTQYF.

Ten or more counts support this clonotype. The chain couples TRBV7-6 to TRBJ2-1; perhaps D is TRBD1 or TRBD2 (5 bases each). This CDR3 contains 18 residues. Germline lookup yields CDR1 SGHVS and CDR2 FNYEAQ. The ends were cut back, 5 bases at V and 2 bases at J, with 22 bases in the middle. This CDR3 reads CASSAESPGTYTYNEQFF. CDR3 bases: TGTGCCAGCAGCGCCGAATCCCCCGGGACCTATACCTACAATGAGCAGTTCTTC.

The chain joins TRBV5-6 to TRBJ2-3; TRBD2 agrees at 10 bases. CDR3 length: 15 amino acids. Germline CDR1 reads SGHDT; CDR2 reads YYEEEE. V shed 3 bases, J shed 8 bases, and the junction held 9 bases outside the gene matches. The CDR3 nucleotides read TGTGCCAGCAGCTCTTCTAGCGGGGGCCGGGGTACGCAGTATTTT. Its protein product is CASSSSSGGRGTQYF.

J is TRBJ1-2 and V is TRBV7-2; TRBD1 aligns across 10 bases. Germline values: CDR1 SGHTA, CDR2 FQGNSA. This CDR3 has 18 residues. Losses at the gene ends were 5 bases for V and 6 bases for J; bases not matched to a gene: 18. The DNA for the CDR3 is TGTGCCAGCAGCCTTACCGGGACAGGGGTTAATTCGGCGAATGGCTACACCTTC. It encodes CASSLTGTGVNSANGYTF.

The chain joins TRBV9 to TRBJ2-3; D ambiguous. The CDR3 loop spans 16 amino acids. CDR1 and CDR2 from the germline V gene are SGDLS and YYNGEE. V lost 0 bases and J lost 0, with 11 bases in between. CDR3 sequence: CASSVEVQASTDTQYF. CDR3 nucleotide sequence: TGTGCCAGCAGCGTAGAAGTCCAGGCTAGCACAGATACGCAGTATTTT.

The chain recombines TRBV20-1 with TRBJ2-7; 10 bases agree with TRBD1. Germline V gene sequence: CDR1 DFQATT, CDR2 SNEGSKA (reference sequence). The junction had 11 bases not matched to a gene; V was cut back by 4 bases and J by 5 bases. The CDR3 runs to 15 residues. The CDR3 loop reads CSAKGGTGVLDEQYF. The CDR3 DNA reads as TGCAGTGCTAAGGGAGGGACAGGGGTCTTGGACGAGCAGTACTTC.